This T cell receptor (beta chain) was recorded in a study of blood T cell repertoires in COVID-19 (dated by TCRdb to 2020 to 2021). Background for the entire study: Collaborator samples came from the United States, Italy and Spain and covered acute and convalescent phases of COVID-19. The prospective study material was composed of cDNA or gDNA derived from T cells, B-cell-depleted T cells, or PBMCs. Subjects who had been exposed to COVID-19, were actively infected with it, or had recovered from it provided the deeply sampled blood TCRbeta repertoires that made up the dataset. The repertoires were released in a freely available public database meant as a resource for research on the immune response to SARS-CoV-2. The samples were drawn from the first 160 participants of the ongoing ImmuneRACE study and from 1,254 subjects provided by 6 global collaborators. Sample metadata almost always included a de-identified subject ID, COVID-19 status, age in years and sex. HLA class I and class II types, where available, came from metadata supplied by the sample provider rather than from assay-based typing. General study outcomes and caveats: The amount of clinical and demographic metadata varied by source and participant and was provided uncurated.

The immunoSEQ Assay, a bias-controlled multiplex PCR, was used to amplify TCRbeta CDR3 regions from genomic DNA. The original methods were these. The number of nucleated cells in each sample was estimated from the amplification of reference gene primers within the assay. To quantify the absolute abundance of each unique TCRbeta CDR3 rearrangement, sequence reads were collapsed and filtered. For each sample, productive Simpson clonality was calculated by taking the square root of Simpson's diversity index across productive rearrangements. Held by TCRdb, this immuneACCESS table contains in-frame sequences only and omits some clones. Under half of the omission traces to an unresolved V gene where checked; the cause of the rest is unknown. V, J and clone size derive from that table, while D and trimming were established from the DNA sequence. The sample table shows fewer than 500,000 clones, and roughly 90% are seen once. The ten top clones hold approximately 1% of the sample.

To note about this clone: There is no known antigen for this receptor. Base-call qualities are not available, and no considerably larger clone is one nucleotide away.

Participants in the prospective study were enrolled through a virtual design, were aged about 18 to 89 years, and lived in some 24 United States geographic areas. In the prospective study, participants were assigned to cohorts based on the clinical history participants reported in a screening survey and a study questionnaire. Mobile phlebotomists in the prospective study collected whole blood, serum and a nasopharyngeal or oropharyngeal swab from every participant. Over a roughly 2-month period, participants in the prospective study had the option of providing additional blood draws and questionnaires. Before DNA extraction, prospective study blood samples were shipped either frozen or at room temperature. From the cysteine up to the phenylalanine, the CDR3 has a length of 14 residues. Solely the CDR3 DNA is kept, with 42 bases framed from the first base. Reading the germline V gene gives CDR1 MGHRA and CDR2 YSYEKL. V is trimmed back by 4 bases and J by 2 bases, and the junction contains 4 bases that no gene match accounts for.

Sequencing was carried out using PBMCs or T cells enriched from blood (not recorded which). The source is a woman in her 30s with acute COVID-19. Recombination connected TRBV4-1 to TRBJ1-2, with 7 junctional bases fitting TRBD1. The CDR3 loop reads CASSPDRANYGYTF. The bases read TGCGCCAGCAGCCCTGACAGGGCCAACTATGGCTACACCTTC.